These 23 T cell receptor beta chains share one sample of origin, sequenced in a study of T cell responses to AZD1222 COVID-19 vaccine. Method: immunoSEQ multiplex PCR; TCRdb's copy keeps in-frame clones and lacks some. This table holds some 150,000 clones, around 87% found once. The sample here was peripheral blood, taken 28 days after the second AZD1222 dose. The receptors derive from an adult who received the AZD1222 COVID-19 vaccine.

The rearrangement links TRBV24-1 to TRBJ2-1; the D gene is possibly TRBD1 (5 bases). Per the germline V gene, CDR1 is KGHDR and CDR2 is SFDVKD. CDR3 length: 12 residues. V was cut by 3 bases and J by 12 bases, with 11 bases left in between. CDR3 sequence: CATSDRTLRQFF. CDR3 in DNA: TGTGCCACCAGTGATAGGACACTCCGGCAGTTCTTC.

This clone was counted a single time. The gene calls are TRBV5-1 and TRBJ2-3; D gene ambiguous. The CDR3 spans 15 residues. The V gene lost 4 bases and the J gene lost 2 bases, with 14 bases spanning the gap. Germline lookup yields CDR1 SGHRS and CDR2 YFSETQ. The CDR3 loop reads CASSPPPAATDTQYF. The CDR3 DNA sequence: TGCGCCAGCAGCCCACCGCCTGCGGCCACAGATACGCAGTATTTT.

The genes are TRBV4-1 and TRBJ2-3, with D possibly being TRBD2 (6 bases). This CDR3 comprises 14 residues. Germline V gives CDR1 MGHRA, CDR2 YSYEKL. The V gene lost 4 bases and the J gene lost 5 bases, with 13 bases spanning the gap. The CDR3 DNA reads TGCGCCAGCAGCCCGGGGGTAACGCAAGATACGCAGTATTTT. It specifies CASSPGVTQDTQYF.

The chain carries TRBV6-5 and TRBJ1-1; the match to TRBD1 covers 7 bases. There are 16 residues in the CDR3. The germline gives CDR1 MNHEY, CDR2 SVGAGI. With 4 bases clipped from V and 1 base from J, the junction kept 9 bases outside the gene matches. The CDR3 DNA reads TGTGCCAGCAGTTCCAGGGAGGGGGCTGGGAACACTGAAGCTTTCTTT. Residues: CASSSREGAGNTEAFF.

The rearrangement joins TRBV27 to TRBJ1-1; no clear D gene. The V end lost 8 bases, the J end lost 1 base, and 11 bases lay between the germline ends. Germline V gene sequence: CDR1 MNHEY, CDR2 SMNVEV (reference sequence). The CDR3 has 13 amino acids. CDR3 region: CASVSGKNTEAFF. CDR3 coding DNA: TGTGCCAGCGTCTCCGGGAAGAACACTGAAGCTTTCTTT.

This clone appeared once. V usage is TRBV27 and J usage is TRBJ1-2; D gene ambiguous. The V gene's germline CDR1 is MNHEY and CDR2 SMNVEV (reference sequence). The CDR3 consists of 17 residues. Trimming removed 4 bases at V and 0 bases at J, with 18 bases between. The CDR3 coding sequence is TGTGCCAGCAGTTCCTTCTCGTTGGGAGAGCCTAACTATGGCTACACCTTC. This gives the protein CASSSFSLGEPNYGYTF.

The rearrangement links TRBV7-2 to TRBJ1-1; D is undetermined. Germline CDR1 SGHTA, CDR2 FQGNSA. Between the trimmed V and J ends, which lost 3 bases and 1 base, there was a span of 12 bases. This CDR3 comprises 15 residues. The CDR3 region is CASSFQALTNTEAFF. The DNA for the CDR3 is TGTGCCAGCAGCTTCCAGGCCTTGACGAACACTGAAGCTTTCTTT.

The V and J genes are TRBV30 and TRBJ2-2, with D maybe TRBD2 (5 bases). This CDR3 spans 15 amino acids. V lost 0 bases and J 5 bases, leaving 13 bases between the germline ends. CDR1 is GTSNPN and CDR2 is SVGIG in the germline V gene (reference sequence). The CDR3 region has the DNA TGTGCCTGGAGTGTGGTAGCGCTGGGGACCGGGGAGCTGTTTTTT. Translated, it gives CAWSVVALGTGELFF.

V gene TRBV27 combines with J gene TRBJ2-7; D may be TRBD1 (6 bases). V lost 5 bases and J lost 3, with 8 bases in between. Germline V gene sequence: CDR1 MNHEY, CDR2 SMNVEV (reference sequence). The CDR3 loop spans 12 amino acids. The CDR3 region has the DNA TGTGCCAGCAGTCAACAGGGCTACGAGCAGTACTTC. Its translation: CASSQQGYEQYF.

The sample holds a few counts of this clone. The genes are TRBV12-3 or TRBV12-4 and TRBJ1-2; D uncertain. V shed 6 bases and J shed 8 bases, with 10 bases lying between them. This CDR3 is built from 11 residues. In DNA form, the CDR3 reads TGTGCCAGCAGGCACACCGTGGGCTACACCTTC. It is translated as CASRHTVGYTF.

This chain joins TRBV19 and TRBJ2-7; TRBD2 agrees at 7 bases. V shed 10 bases, J shed 3 bases, and the junction held 15 bases outside the gene matches. CDR3 length: 15 residues. CDR1 is LNHDA and CDR2 is SQIVND in the germline V gene (reference sequence). CDR3 sequence (DNA): TGTGCCACCAAGCGAGGACTAGATCTCAACTACGAGCAGTACTTC. It is translated as CATKRGLDLNYEQYF.

The chain uses TRBV27 and TRBJ2-1, with 16 bases that match TRBD2. CDR3 size: 15 residues. Germline CDR1 and CDR2: MNHEY and SMNVEV (reference sequence). V gave up 5 bases and J gave up 10 bases; unmatched junction bases: 5. CDR3 sequence (DNA): TGTGCCAGCAGTGGGACTAGCGGGAGGGCAACCGAGCAGTTCTTC. Translated: CASSGTSGRATEQFF.

The chain is built from TRBV7-9 and TRBJ2-7; either TRBD1 or TRBD2 may fit D (6 bases each). The germline V gene has CDR1 SEHNR and CDR2 FQNEAQ (reference sequence). The CDR3 contains 15 residues. V lost 8 bases, J lost 5 bases, and 22 bases lay in between. CDR3 loop: CASSVSRPGAHEQYF. As DNA, the CDR3 is TGTGCCAGCTCAGTATCTCGACCGGGGGCCCACGAGCAGTACTTC.

DNA for the CDR3: TGTGCCAGCAGCGTAGGAAACGGGAGGGGATACAATGAGCAGTTCTTC. It translates to CASSVGNGRGYNEQFF. The genes are TRBV9 and TRBJ2-1; 8 nucleotides match TRBD2. V was pared by 0 bases and J by 4 bases, with 6 bases of the junction left unmatched. This CDR3 region has 16 residues. CDR1 and CDR2 (germline): SGDLS, YYNGEE.

This clone was recorded once. The genes are TRBV9 and TRBJ1-2, with TRBD1 matching over 7 bases. With 6 bases clipped from V and 0 bases from J, the junction kept 8 bases outside the gene matches. This CDR3 comprises 15 residues. Germline loops: CDR1 SGDLS, CDR2 YYNGEE. The DNA of the CDR3 is TGTGCCAGCACCAGTTTCGGGACAGCTAACTATGGCTACACCTTC. Amino acids: CASTSFGTANYGYTF.

The rearrangement uses TRBV30 and TRBJ2-7; D perhaps matches TRBD2 (5 bases). Trimming removed 7 bases from V and 2 bases from J, with 6 bases in between. The CDR3 consists of 10 residues. Germline lookup yields CDR1 GTSNPN and CDR2 SVGIG (reference sequence). CDR3 sequence (DNA): TGTGCCTCGGGAACCTACGAGCAGTACTTC. Protein: CASGTYEQYF.

The chain couples TRBV11-2 to TRBJ1-1, with unresolved D. The CDR3 runs to 14 residues. Germline V gene lookup returns CDR1 SGHAT and CDR2 FQNNGV. The V end lost 5 bases, the J end lost 4 bases, and 14 bases lay between the germline ends. In DNA, the CDR3 is TGTGCCAGCAGCCTGCCCGGGGTGGGCACTGAAGCTTTCTTT. It yields the protein CASSLPGVGTEAFF.

The chain carries TRBV15 and TRBJ1-4; D unclear. Germline V CDR1 and CDR2: LNHNV, YYDKDF (reference sequence). V was cut by 0 bases and J by 7 bases, with 9 bases left in between. The CDR3 runs 14 residues. CDR3 coding DNA: TGTGCCACCAGCAGAGATGGGTCGGGTGAAAAACTGTTTTTT. It specifies CATSRDGSGEKLFF.

V is TRBV6-1 and J is TRBJ1-6; no clear D. Trimming took off 0 bases at V and 7 bases at J, with 7 bases between the two ends. CDR1 MNHNS and CDR2 SASEGT come from the germline V gene. The CDR3 spans 14 residues. Here the CDR3 reads CASSEALSNSPLHF. Here the CDR3 DNA reads TGTGCCAGCAGTGAAGCACTATCCAATTCACCCCTCCACTTT.

This clone has more than one count but fewer than ten. CDR3 amino acids: CASMKRTGTNEKLFF. The CDR3 DNA is TGTGCCAGCATGAAAAGAACGGGTACTAATGAAAAACTGTTTTTT. The chain uses TRBV2 and TRBJ1-4, with D unclear. V was trimmed by 7 bases and J by 2 bases, leaving 14 bases between them. Germline CDR1 is SNHLY and CDR2 is FYNNEI. The CDR3 runs to 15 residues. Variable domain in full (rest from reference TRBV2 and TRBJ1-4): EPEVTQTPSHQVTQMGQEVILRCVPISNHLYFYWYRQILGQKVEFLVSFYNNEISEKSEIFDDQFSVERPDGSNFTLKIRSTKLEDSAMYFCASMKRTGTNEKLFFGSGTQLSVL.

This chain links TRBV28 with TRBJ2-7, with a weak D call TRBD1 (5 bases). The length of the CDR3 is 15 residues. V lost 1 base and J lost 5, with 15 bases in between. CDR1 and CDR2 from the germline V gene are MDHEN and SYDVKM. This CDR3 is CASSLLGRGSDEQYF. The CDR3, as DNA: TGTGCCAGCAGTTTATTGGGTAGGGGCAGCGACGAGCAGTACTTC.

This clone was detected ten times or more. The chain couples TRBV7-2 to TRBJ2-5, with D perhaps assigned TRBD1 or TRBD2 (5 bases each). Germline loops: CDR1 SGHTA, CDR2 FQGNSA. The CDR3 totals 14 residues. Between the trimmed V and J ends, which lost 2 bases and 5 bases, there was a span of 12 bases. CDR3 DNA: TGTGCCAGCAGCTTATCTCCAGGGAGCGAGACCCAGTACTTC. Residues: CASSLSPGSETQYF.

V and J are TRBV6-2 or TRBV6-3 and TRBJ2-3, with D possibly being TRBD1 (6 bases). The germline V gene has CDR1 MNHEY and CDR2 SVGEGT. Trimming took 0 bases from V and 2 from J, leaving 15 bases between them. There are 17 residues in the CDR3. The CDR3 sequence: CASSYSKNRDITDTQYF. Here the CDR3 DNA reads TGTGCCAGCAGTTACTCAAAAAACCGGGACATCACAGATACGCAGTATTTT.